This T cell receptor (beta chain) was documented in a study of cytomegalovirus exposure and HLA in healthy donors. The CDR3 is 15 residues long. The germline gives CDR1 SQVTM, CDR2 ANQGSEA. Losses at the gene ends were 7 bases for V and 1 base for J; bases not matched to a gene: 8. In the case of this clone: Its antigen is as yet unknown.

Findings and caveats of the study: It was in a later analysis that TCR association rates were seen to vary by HLA locus, highest for DRB1 and lowest for HLA-C.

Primers included in the PCR were 60 Vbeta and 13 Jbeta primers. Assay used: immunoSEQ multiplex PCR; TCRdb lists only in-frame clones, some missing. Counted here are 55,000 to 75,000 clones, about 75% occurring once; the ten biggest clones make up about 7.1%. The TCR sequence derives from a woman aged 25 to 39 in good health and CMV-seropositive. The chain uses TRBV29-1 and TRBJ2-3; 10 bases fit TRBD2. The sequenced sample consisted of PBMCs. As DNA, the CDR3 is TGCAGCGCCGGTTCTAGCGGGAGCCGCACAGATACGCAGTATTTT. Translating gives CSAGSSGSRTDTQYF.